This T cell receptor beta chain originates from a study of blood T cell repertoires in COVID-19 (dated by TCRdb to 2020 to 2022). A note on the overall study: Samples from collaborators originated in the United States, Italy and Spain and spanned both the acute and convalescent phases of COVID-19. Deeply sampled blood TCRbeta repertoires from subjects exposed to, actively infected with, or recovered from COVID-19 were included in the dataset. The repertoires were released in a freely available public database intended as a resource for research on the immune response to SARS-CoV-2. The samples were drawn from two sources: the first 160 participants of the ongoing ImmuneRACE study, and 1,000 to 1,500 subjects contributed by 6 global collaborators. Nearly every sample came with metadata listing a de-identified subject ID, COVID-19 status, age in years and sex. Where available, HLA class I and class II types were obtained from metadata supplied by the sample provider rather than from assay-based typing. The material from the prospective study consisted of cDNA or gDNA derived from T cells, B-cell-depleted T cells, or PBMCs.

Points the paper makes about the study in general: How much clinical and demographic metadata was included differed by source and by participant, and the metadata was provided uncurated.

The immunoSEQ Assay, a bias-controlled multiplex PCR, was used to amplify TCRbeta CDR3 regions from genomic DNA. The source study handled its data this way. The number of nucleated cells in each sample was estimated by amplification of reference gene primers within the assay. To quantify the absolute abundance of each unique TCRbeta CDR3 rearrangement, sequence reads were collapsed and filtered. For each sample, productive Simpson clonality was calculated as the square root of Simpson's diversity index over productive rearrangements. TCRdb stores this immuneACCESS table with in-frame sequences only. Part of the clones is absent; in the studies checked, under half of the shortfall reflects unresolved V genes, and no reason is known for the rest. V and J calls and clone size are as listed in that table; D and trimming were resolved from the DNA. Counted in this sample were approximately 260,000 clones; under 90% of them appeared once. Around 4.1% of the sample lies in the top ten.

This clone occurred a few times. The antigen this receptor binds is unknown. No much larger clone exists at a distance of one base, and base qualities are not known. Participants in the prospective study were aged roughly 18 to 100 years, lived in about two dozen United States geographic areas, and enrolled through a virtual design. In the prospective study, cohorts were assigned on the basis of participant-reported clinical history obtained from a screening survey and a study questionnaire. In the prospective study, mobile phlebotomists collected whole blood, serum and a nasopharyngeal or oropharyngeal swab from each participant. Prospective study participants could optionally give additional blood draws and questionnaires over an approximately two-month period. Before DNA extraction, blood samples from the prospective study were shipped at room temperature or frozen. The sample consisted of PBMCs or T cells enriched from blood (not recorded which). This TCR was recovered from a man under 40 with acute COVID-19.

The sequenced DNA: TGTGCCAGCTCCAGGTTGCTCATGAACACTGAAGCTTTCTTT. Translated, it reads CASSRLLMNTEAFF. The chain links TRBV28 with TRBJ1-1; confidence is insufficient to name the D gene. Including cysteine and phenylalanine, the CDR3 has 14 amino acids. Only the CDR3 DNA is retained, 42 bases long and in frame from the first base. V sheds 8 bases and J sheds 0 bases, leaving 13 bases between their ends. CDR1 and CDR2, looked up from the germline V gene, are MDHEN and SYDVKM.